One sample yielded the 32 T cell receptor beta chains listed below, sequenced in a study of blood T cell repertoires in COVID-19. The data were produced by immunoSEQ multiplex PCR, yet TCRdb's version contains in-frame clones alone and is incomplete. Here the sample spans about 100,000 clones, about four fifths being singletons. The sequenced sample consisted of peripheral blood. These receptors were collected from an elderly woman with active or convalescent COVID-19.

The CDR3 DNA is TGTGCCAGCAGCTTGGCCGGACTAGCGGGAGGGTCCCTACTCTACAATGAGCAGTTCTTC. Amino acids: CASSLAGLAGGSLLYNEQFF. This chain connects TRBV5-8 to TRBJ2-1; 15 nucleotides line up with TRBD2. CDR3 length equals 20 residues. Per germline, CDR1 SGHTS and CDR2 YDEGEE. Unmatched junction bases numbered 10, after V lost 0 bases and J lost 3 bases.

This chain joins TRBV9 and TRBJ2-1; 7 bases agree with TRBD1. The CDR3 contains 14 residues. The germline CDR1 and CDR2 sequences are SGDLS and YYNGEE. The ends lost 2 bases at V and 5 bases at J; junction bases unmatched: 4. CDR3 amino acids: CASSVGTADNEQFF. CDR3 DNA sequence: TGTGCCAGCAGCGTTGGGACAGCTGACAATGAGCAGTTCTTC. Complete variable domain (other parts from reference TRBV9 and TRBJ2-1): DSGVTQTPKHLITATGQRVTLRCSPRSGDLSVYWYQQSLDQGLQFLIQYYNGEERAKGNILERFSAQQFPDLHSELNLSSLELGDSALYFCASSVGTADNEQFFGPGTRLTVL.

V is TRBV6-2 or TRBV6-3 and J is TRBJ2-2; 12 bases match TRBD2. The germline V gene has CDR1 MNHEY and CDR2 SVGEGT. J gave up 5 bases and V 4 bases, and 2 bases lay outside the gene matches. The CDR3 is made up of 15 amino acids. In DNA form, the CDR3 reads TGTGCCAGCAGTTTGACTAGCGGGGGTACCGGGGAGCTGTTTTTT. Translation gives CASSLTSGGTGELFF.

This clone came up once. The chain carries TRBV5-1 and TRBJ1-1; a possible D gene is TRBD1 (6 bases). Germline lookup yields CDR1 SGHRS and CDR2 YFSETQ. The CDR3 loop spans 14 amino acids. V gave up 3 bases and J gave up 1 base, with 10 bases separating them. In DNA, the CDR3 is TGCGCCAGCAGCTCCGGGACATCGAACACTGAAGCTTTCTTT. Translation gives CASSSGTSNTEAFF.

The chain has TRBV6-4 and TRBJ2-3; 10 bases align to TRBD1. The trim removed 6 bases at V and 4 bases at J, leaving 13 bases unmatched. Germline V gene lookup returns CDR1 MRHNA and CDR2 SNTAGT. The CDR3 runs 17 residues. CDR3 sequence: CASSQPFRDRGADTQYF. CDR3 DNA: TGTGCCAGCAGCCAGCCTTTCCGGGACAGGGGCGCAGATACGCAGTATTTT.

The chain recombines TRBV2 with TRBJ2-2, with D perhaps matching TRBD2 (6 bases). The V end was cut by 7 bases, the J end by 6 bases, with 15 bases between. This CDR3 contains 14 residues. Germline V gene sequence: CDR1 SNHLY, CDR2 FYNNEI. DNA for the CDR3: TGTGCCAGCATCCCATCGGGAGCCCCCGGGGAGCTGTTTTTT. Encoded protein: CASIPSGAPGELFF.

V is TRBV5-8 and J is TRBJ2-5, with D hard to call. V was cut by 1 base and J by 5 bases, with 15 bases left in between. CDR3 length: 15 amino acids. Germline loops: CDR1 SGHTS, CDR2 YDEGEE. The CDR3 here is CASSLIGGYPETQYF. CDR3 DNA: TGTGCCAGCAGCTTGATCGGCGGTTACCCGGAGACCCAGTACTTC.

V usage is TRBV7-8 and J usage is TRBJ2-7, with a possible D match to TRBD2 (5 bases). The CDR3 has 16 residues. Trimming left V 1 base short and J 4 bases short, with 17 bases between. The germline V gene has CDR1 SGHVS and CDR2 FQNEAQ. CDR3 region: CASSLEAESPGYEQYF. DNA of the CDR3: TGTGCCAGCAGCTTAGAGGCTGAGTCCCCGGGGTACGAGCAGTACTTC.

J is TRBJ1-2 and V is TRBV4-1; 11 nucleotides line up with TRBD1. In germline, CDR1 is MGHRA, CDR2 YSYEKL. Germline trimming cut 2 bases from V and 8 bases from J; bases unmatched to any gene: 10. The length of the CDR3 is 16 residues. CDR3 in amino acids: CASSQLTGTGGSGYTF. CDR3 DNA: TGCGCCAGCAGCCAACTCACCGGGACAGGGGGTAGCGGCTACACCTTC.

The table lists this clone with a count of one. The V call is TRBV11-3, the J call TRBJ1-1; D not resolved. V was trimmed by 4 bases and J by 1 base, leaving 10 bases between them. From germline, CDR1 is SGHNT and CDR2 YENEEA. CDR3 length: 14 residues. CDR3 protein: CASSSGGKNTEAFF. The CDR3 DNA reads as TGTGCCAGCAGCTCGGGCGGGAAGAACACTGAAGCTTTCTTT. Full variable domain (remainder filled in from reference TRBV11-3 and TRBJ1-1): EAGVVQSPRYKIIEKKQPVAFWCNPISGHNTLYWYLQNLGQGPELLIRYENEEAVDDSQLPKDRFSAERLKGVDSTLKIQPAELGDSAVYLCASSSGGKNTEAFFGQGTRLTVV.

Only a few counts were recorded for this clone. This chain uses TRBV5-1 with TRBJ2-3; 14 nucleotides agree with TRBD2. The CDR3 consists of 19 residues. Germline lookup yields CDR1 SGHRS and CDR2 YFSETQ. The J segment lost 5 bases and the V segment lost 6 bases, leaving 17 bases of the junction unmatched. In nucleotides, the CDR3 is TGCGCCAGCAAGACGACCTTGGGGACTAGCGGGAGCCAGAGAGATACGCAGTATTTT. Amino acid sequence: CASKTTLGTSGSQRDTQYF.

CDR3 residues: CASSPQTGFTDEQYF. The CDR3 coding sequence is TGTGCCAGCAGCCCCCAGACAGGGTTTACCGACGAGCAGTACTTC. The rearrangement joins TRBV7-3 to TRBJ2-7, with 7 nucleotides matching TRBD1. CDR1 and CDR2 (germline): SGHTA, FQGTGA. V lost 5 bases, J lost 5 bases, and 12 bases stayed unmatched. The CDR3 has 15 amino acids.

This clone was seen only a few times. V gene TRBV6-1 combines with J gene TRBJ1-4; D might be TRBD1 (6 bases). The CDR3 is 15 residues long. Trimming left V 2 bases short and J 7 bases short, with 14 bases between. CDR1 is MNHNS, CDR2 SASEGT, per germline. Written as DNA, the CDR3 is TGTGCCAGCAGTGAACTCCGGGGGGCGGCTGAAAAACTGTTTTTT. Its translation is CASSELRGAAEKLFF.

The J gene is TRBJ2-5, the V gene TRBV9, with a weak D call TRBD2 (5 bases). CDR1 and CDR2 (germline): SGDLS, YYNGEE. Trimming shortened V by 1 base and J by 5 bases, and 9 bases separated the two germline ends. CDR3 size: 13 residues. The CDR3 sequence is CASSVNPGETQYF. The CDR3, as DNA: TGTGCCAGCAGCGTAAACCCGGGGGAGACCCAGTACTTC.

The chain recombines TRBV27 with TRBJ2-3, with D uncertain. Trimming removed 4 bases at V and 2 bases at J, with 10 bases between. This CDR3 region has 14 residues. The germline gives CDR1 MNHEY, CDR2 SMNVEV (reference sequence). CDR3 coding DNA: TGTGCCAGCAGTTCCTGGTCAGACACAGATACGCAGTATTTT. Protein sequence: CASSSWSDTDTQYF.

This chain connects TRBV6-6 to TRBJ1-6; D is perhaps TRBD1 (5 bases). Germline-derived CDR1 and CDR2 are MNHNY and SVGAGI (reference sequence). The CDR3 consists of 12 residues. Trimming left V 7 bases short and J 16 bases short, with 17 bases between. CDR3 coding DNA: TGTGCCAGCACCGACCCCGGGGGGTTGCTCCACTTT. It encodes CASTDPGGLLHF.

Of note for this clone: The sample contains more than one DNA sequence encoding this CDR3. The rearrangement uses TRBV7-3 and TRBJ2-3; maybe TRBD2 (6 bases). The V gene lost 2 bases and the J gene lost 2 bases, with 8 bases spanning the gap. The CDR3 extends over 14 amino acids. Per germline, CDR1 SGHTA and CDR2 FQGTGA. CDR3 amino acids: CASSLAGSTDTQYF. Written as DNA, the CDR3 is TGTGCCAGCAGCTTAGCGGGATCCACAGATACGCAGTATTTT.

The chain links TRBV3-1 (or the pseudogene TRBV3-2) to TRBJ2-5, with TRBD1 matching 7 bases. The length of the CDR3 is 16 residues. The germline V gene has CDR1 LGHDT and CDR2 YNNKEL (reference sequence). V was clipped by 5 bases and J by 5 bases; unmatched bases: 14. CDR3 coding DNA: TGTGCCAGCAGCGTAGGTACAGGGGTTTCGGGGGAGACCCAGTACTTC. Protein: CASSVGTGVSGETQYF.

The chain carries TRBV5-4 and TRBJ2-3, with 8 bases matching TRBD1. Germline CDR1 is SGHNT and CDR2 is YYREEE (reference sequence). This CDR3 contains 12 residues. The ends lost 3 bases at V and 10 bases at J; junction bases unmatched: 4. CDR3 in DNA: TGTGCCAGCAGCTCGGACAGGGAAGCGCAGTATTTT. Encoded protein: CASSSDREAQYF.

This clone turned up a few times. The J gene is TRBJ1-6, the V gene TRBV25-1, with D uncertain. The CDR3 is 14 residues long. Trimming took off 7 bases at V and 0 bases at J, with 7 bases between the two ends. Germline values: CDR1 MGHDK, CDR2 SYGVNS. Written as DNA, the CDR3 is TGTGCCAGCAAGAGGAGCTCCTATAATTCACCCCTCCACTTT. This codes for CASKRSSYNSPLHF.

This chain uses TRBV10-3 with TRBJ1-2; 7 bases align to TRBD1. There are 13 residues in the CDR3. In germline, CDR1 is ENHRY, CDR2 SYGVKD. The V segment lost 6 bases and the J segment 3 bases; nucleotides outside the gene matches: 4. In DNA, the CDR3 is TGTGCCATCAGCCGAGACAGGGACTATGGCTACACCTTC. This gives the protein CAISRDRDYGYTF.

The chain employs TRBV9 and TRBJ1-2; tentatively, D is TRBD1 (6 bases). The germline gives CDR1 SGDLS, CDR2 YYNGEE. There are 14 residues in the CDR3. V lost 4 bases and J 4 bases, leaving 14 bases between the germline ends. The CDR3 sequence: CASSQGGGLYGYTF. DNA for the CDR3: TGTGCCAGCAGCCAAGGGGGGGGCCTCTATGGCTACACCTTC.

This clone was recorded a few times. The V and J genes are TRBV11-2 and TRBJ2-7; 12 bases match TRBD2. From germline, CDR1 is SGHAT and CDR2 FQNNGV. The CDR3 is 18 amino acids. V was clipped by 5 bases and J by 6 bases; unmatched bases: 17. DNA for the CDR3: TGTGCCAGCAGCCAACACGGGGGGCGACTAGCGGGAGTTTCCGAGCAGTACTTC. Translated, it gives CASSQHGGRLAGVSEQYF.

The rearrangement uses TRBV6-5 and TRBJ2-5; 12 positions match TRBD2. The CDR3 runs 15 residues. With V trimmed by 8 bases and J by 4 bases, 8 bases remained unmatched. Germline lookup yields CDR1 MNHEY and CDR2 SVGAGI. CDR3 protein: CASGVTSGSVETQYF. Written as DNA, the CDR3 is TGTGCCAGCGGCGTGACTAGCGGGAGTGTAGAGACCCAGTACTTC.

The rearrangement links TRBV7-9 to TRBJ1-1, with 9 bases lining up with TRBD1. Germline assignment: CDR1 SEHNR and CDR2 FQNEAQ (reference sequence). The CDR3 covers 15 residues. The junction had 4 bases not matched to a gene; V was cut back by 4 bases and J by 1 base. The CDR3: CASSSTGGENTEAFF. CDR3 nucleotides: TGTGCCAGCAGCTCGACAGGGGGGGAGAACACTGAAGCTTTCTTT.

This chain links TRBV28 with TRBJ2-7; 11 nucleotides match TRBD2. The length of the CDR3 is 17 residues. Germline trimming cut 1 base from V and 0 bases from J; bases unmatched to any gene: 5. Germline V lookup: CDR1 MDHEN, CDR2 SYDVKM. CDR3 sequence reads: CASSLSGTSGLSYEQYF. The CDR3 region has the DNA TGTGCCAGCAGTTTATCCGGGACTAGCGGCCTCTCCTACGAGCAGTACTTC. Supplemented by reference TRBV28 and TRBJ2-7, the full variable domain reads DVKVTQSSRYLVKRTGEKVFLECVQDMDHENMFWYRQDPGLGLRLIYFSYDVKMKEKGDIPEGYSVSREKKERFSLILESASTNQTSMYLCASSLSGTSGLSYEQYFGPGTRLTVT.

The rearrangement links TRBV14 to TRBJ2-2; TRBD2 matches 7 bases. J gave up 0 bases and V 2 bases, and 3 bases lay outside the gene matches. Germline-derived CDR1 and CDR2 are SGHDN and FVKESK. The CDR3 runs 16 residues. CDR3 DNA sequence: TGTGCCAGCAGCCAATACAGCGGGGCGAACACCGGGGAGCTGTTTTTT. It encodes CASSQYSGANTGELFF.

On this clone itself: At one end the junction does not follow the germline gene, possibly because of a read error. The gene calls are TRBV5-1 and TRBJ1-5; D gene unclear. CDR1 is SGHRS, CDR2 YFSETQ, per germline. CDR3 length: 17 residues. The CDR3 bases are TGTGCCAGCAGCTTGTTTCCCGGAGACTCTAGCAATCAGCCCCAGCATTTT. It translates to CASSLFPGDSSNQPQHF.

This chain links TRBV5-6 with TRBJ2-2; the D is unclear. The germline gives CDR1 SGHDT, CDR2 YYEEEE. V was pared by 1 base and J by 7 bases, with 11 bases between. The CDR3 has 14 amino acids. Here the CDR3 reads CASSLRLSIGELFF. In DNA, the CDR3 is TGTGCCAGCAGCTTGAGACTGTCCATCGGGGAGCTGTTTTTT.

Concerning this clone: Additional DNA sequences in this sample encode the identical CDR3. CDR3 nucleotides: TGTGCCAGCAGTTTACGAGAGGACTACGAGCAGTACTTC. It yields the protein CASSLREDYEQYF. The chain has TRBV27 and TRBJ2-7; D gene ambiguous. The germline CDR1 and CDR2 sequences are MNHEY and SMNVEV (reference sequence). With 2 bases removed from V and 3 bases from J, the gap between germline ends came to 8 bases. The CDR3 has 13 residues.

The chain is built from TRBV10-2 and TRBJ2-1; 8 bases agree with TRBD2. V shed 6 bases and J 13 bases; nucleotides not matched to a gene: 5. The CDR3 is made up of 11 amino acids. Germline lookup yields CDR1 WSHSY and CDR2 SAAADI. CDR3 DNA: TGCGCCAGCAGATTAAGCGGGAGCCAGTTCTTC. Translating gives CASRLSGSQFF.

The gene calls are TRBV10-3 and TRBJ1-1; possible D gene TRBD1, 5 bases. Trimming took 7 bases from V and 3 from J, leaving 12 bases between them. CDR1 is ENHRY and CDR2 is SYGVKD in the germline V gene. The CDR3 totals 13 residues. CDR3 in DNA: TGTGCCATCAAAGGGGAATTTCACACTGAAGCTTTCTTT. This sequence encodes CAIKGEFHTEAFF.